What follows are 10 T cell receptor beta chains derived from one specimen sequenced in a study of blood T cells in healthy people across ages. Then a second PCR, running about 6 to 11 cycles, was carried out with a sample-barcoded 5' primer and a J-beta primer mix. One entry per CDR3 protein results from TCRdb running MiXCR on the 5' RACE reads. Of about 800,000 distinct CDR3 sequences in the sample, 58% were seen once. What was sequenced was blood. The receptors derive from a man in his thirties or forties in good health.

This clonotype was counted a few times. The CDR3 DNA follows: TGTGCCAGCAGTTTGTCTAGAGACATTCAGTACTTC. Translation: CASSLSRDIQYF. V is TRBV12-3 or TRBV12-4 and J is TRBJ2-4; D gene unclear. V lost 3 bases and J 8 bases, leaving 8 bases between the germline ends. The CDR3 has 12 amino acids.

The J gene is TRBJ2-7, the V gene TRBV28; D is ambiguous. The CDR3 spans 14 residues. The V end lost 8 bases, the J end lost 1 base, and 15 bases lay between the germline ends. Germline CDR1 reads MDHEN; CDR2 reads SYDVKM. CDR3 in DNA: TGTGCCAGCTTCGGCCACAAAGGGTCCTACGAGCAGTACTTC. Translating gives CASFGHKGSYEQYF.

A few counts support this clonotype. The V and J genes are TRBV7-2 and TRBJ2-3; D not certain. The CDR3 has 13 residues. Germline CDR1 reads SGHTA; CDR2 reads FQGNSA. V was clipped by 8 bases and J by 4 bases, with 13 bases between them. CDR3 residues: CASLVAGSDTQYF. The CDR3 DNA follows: TGTGCCAGCTTGGTAGCTGGTTCAGATACGCAGTATTTT.

This clonotype was counted between two and nine times. The gene calls are TRBV29-1 and TRBJ1-2; D may be TRBD1 (5 bases). The CDR3 totals 14 residues. With 3 bases removed from V and 1 base from J, the gap between germline ends came to 12 bases. CDR1 is SQVTM and CDR2 is ANQGSEA in the germline V gene. In DNA form, the CDR3 reads TGCAGCGTTGACAAGGGAGGGGTTAACTATGGCTACACCTTC. It encodes CSVDKGGVNYGYTF.

V and J are TRBV20-1 and TRBJ2-5, with 12 bases that match TRBD1. V gave up 7 bases and J gave up 5 bases; unmatched junction bases: 8. Per germline, CDR1 DFQATT and CDR2 SNEGSKA (reference sequence). The CDR3 is 14 amino acids. DNA for the CDR3: TGCAGTGGTAAAACCGGGACAGGGGGCGAGACCCAGTACTTC. Amino acids: CSGKTGTGGETQYF.

V is TRBV20-1 and J is TRBJ2-5; 9 positions agree with TRBD2. V lost 1 base and J lost 4; bases outside the gene matches: 4. In germline, CDR1 is DFQATT, CDR2 SNEGSKA (reference sequence). This CDR3 contains 14 residues. The CDR3 DNA reads as TGCAGTGCTAGAGTCGGGACTAGCTCAGAGACCCAGTACTTC. As protein: CSARVGTSSETQYF.

The gene calls are TRBV29-1 and TRBJ2-3; 8 positions match TRBD2. CDR3 length equals 13 residues. Germline V lookup: CDR1 SQVTM, CDR2 ANQGSEA. Trimming removed 2 bases from V and 6 bases from J; junction bases left unmatched: 4. The CDR3 reads CSVERLAGDTQYF. CDR3 DNA: TGCAGCGTTGAAAGGTTAGCGGGGGATACGCAGTATTTT.

This rearrangement joins TRBV25-1 to TRBJ2-1; TRBD2 matches at 8 bases. Trimming at V came to 7 bases and at J to 10 bases, leaving 6 bases not matched to a gene. The CDR3 is 12 amino acids. Germline V gene lookup returns CDR1 MGHDK and CDR2 SYGVNS. CDR3 sequence reads: CASKGLAGEQFF. The CDR3 coding sequence is TGTGCCAGCAAGGGGCTAGCGGGCGAGCAGTTCTTC.

A remark on this clonotype: The junction departs from the called germline gene at one end, perhaps through a read error. The chain couples TRBV6-6 to TRBJ2-4, with 8 bases matching TRBD2. The CDR3 is 15 amino acids. CDR1 is MNHNY, CDR2 SVGAGI, per germline (reference sequence). The CDR3 spells CSSRKDSGGQYIQYF. Here the CDR3 DNA reads TGTTCCAGCAGGAAAGACTCGGGGGGGCAGTACATTCAGTACTTC.

The chain combines TRBV7-2 with TRBJ2-5; D is undetermined. CDR3 length: 14 residues. Per germline, CDR1 SGHTA and CDR2 FQGNSA. The ends were cut back, 4 bases at V and 3 bases at J, with 12 bases in the middle. This CDR3 reads CASSSRRIEETQYF. The CDR3 nucleotides are TGTGCCAGCAGCTCCCGTCGCATAGAAGAGACCCAGTACTTC.